This T cell receptor beta chain stems from a study of T cell responses to AZD1222 COVID-19 vaccine. CDR1 and CDR2 from the germline V gene are MDHEN and SYDVKM. The CDR3 runs 13 residues. V was pared by 2 bases and J by 11 bases, with 12 bases between. TCRdb keeps only in-frame clones here, not all; method: immunoSEQ multiplex PCR. The sample carries 130,000 to 150,000 clones, about 93% recorded once. V gene TRBV28 combines with J gene TRBJ1-4, with D possibly TRBD1 on 6 matching bases. This sample comprised peripheral blood, obtained on day 0 of AZD1222 vaccination. The TCR comes from an adult in good health. The CDR3 loop is CASSLTGGHKLFF. The CDR3, as DNA: TGTGCCAGCAGTTTAACTGGGGGGCATAAACTGTTTTTT.